The rows below give T cell receptor beta chains drawn from one sample of a study of blood T cell repertoires in COVID-19. Using immunoSEQ multiplex PCR, the repertoire was profiled, and TCRdb retains in-frame clones only, with some absent. The sample records about 240,000 clones, 80% to 95% being singletons. Sequencing input: peripheral blood. The receptors here all came from a man aged 30-40 years with COVID-19, enrolled during active disease. Both conserved end residues are part of each CDR3. The D gene is left open where the match is weak. Rows may omit the clone size; those that give it use once, few, many or a size class.

j_call | v_call | clone_size | d_call | cdr3_nt | cdr3_aa
TRBJ2-7 | TRBV5-1 | - | - | TGCGCCAGCAGCCCCGAGGGCCCACACAGCTCCTACGAGCAGTACTTC | CASSPEGPHSSYEQYF
TRBJ1-5 | TRBV7-9 | - | TRBD1 | TGTGCCAGCAGCCCGGGACAGGGTGGCAATCAGCCCCAGCATTTT | CASSPGQGGNQPQHF
TRBJ2-4 | TRBV23-1 | - | - | TGCGCCAGCAGTCAATCAGTGGCTTCTCCCGGGGTTGCCATTCTAGCCAAAAACATTCAGTACTTC | CASSQSVASPGVAILAKNIQYF
TRBJ2-1 | TRBV6-5 | - | - | TGTGCCAGCAGTTACGGAGGTAGGAATGAGCAGTTCTTC | CASSYGGRNEQFF
TRBJ2-1 | TRBV4-1 | - | - | TGCGCCAGCAGCTCCCGGGGGGCCAAAGATGAGCAGTTCTTC | CASSSRGAKDEQFF
TRBJ2-2 | TRBV7-6 | - | - | TGTGCCAGCAGCTTAAGGTCAGGGTTATACACCGGGGAGCTGTTTTTT | CASSLRSGLYTGELFF
TRBJ2-3 | TRBV5-1 | - | - | TGCGCCAGCAGCTTGCCCAACACAGATACGCAGTATTTT | CASSLPNTDTQYF
TRBJ2-1 | TRBV15 | - | - | TGTGCCACCAGCTCTCAAACCCTAGCCCATGAGCAGTTCTTC | CATSSQTLAHEQFF
TRBJ1-2 | TRBV6-4 | - | - | TGTGCCAGCACCATGACATATGGAGGCGATGGCTACACCTTC | CASTMTYGGDGYTF
TRBJ2-2 | TRBV5-1 | - | TRBD1 | TGCGCCAGCAGCTTTACCGGGACAGGATTATTTGGGAACACCGGGGAGCTGTTTTTT | CASSFTGTGLFGNTGELFF
TRBJ2-1 | TRBV5-1 | - | TRBD1 | TGCGCCAGCAGCGGAGGACAGGGGTCTTACAATGAGCAGTTCTTC | CASSGGQGSYNEQFF
TRBJ1-1 | TRBV5-1 | once | - | TGCGCCAGCACAGAAGGGGGGGCTTGGACTGAAGCTTTCTTT | CASTEGGAWTEAFF
TRBJ2-7 | TRBV9 | - | - | TGTGCCAGCAGCGTGGGGACTTCCACCTACGAGCAGTACTTC | CASSVGTSTYEQYF
TRBJ2-7 | TRBV19 | - | TRBD2 | TGTGCCAGTAGTCAATCAGGGACTAGCGGGGCGTACGAGCAGTACTTC | CASSQSGTSGAYEQYF
TRBJ2-5 | TRBV7-6 | once | TRBD1 | TGTGCCAGCAGCTTAGCCTCGACAGGGGGCTGGAAAAAGACCCAGTACTTC | CASSLASTGGWKKTQYF
TRBJ1-5 | TRBV11-2 | once | TRBD1 | TGTGCCAGCAGCCCGGGGACAGCTAATCAGCCCCAGCATTTT | CASSPGTANQPQHF
TRBJ2-2 | TRBV6-5 | - | TRBD1 | TGTGCCAGCGGGAGGACAGGGGGTACCGGGGAGCTGTTTTTT | CASGRTGGTGELFF
TRBJ1-2 | TRBV6-5 | few | TRBD1 | TGTGCCAGCAGCTCACAGGGGGCTCTTCGGGGCTACACCTTC | CASSSQGALRGYTF
TRBJ1-6 | TRBV27 | - | - | TGTGCCAGCAGTCAAACCTATAATTCACCCCTCCACTTT | CASSQTYNSPLHF
TRBJ2-7 | TRBV19 | - | TRBD2 | TGTGCCAGTAGTAACAGCGGGGGTCGGGGGTACGAGCAGTACTTC | CASSNSGGRGYEQYF
TRBJ1-5 | TRBV6-2/TRBV6-3 | - | - | TGTGCCAGCAGTTACTCTCCGGGGAGCAATCAGCCCCAGCATTTT | CASSYSPGSNQPQHF
TRBJ2-3 | TRBV9 | - | TRBD2 | TGTGCCAGCAGCGTAGCGGGTAGCGGGGGGGATACGCAGTATTTT | CASSVAGSGGDTQYF
TRBJ1-1 | TRBV7-3 | - | TRBD1 | TGTGCCAGCAGCCCCTCGACAGGGGTCAACACTGAAGCTTTCTTT | CASSPSTGVNTEAFF
TRBJ2-7 | TRBV10-3 | few | TRBD2 | TGTGCCATCAGTCATACTAGCGGGAGCTACGAGCAGTACTTC | CAISHTSGSYEQYF
TRBJ1-2 | TRBV5-1 | - | TRBD1 | TGCGCCAGCAGCCCCGCGGGGGGAGACAGGGGGCAAGGCTACACCTTC | CASSPAGGDRGQGYTF
TRBJ2-5 | TRBV3-1/TRBV3-2 | - | TRBD1 | TGTGCCAGCAGCCGGGGACAGGGGTTGGGAGAGACCCAGTACTTC | CASSRGQGLGETQYF
TRBJ1-2 | TRBV5-4 | - | TRBD1 | TGTGCCAGCAACAAGGGACAGGGGGTCCCCAACAGTGGCTACACCTTC | CASNKGQGVPNSGYTF
TRBJ1-5 | TRBV19 | once | TRBD1 | TGTGCCAGTAGCGGGACAGGGGTTCAGCCCCAGCATTTT | CASSGTGVQPQHF
TRBJ2-3 | TRBV6-4 | - | TRBD2 | TGTGCCAGCAGTGACGGAGTTAGCGGGGGCACAGATACGCAGTATTTT | CASSDGVSGGTDTQYF
TRBJ1-6 | TRBV6-5 | - | - | TGTGCCAGCAGTTACTTGGGGAGCCCACCCCTCCACTTT | CASSYLGSPPLHF
TRBJ2-5 | TRBV10-2 | - | TRBD2 | TGCGCCAGCAGGAGCGGGGGTTCACAAGAGACCCAGTACTTC | CASRSGGSQETQYF
TRBJ1-5 | TRBV7-3 | - | TRBD1 | TGTGCCAGCAGCCCGACAGGGCAGGGCAATCAGCCCCAGCATTTT | CASSPTGQGNQPQHF